One sample yielded the 23 T cell receptor beta chains listed below, sequenced in a study of T cells after yellow fever vaccination. Each CDR3 protein is one row after TCRdb ran MiXCR on the 5' RACE reads. Seen here are a few hundred thousand distinct CDR3 sequences, about 5.2% observed once, and the top ten hold 3% to 4%. Sequencing used CD4+ T cells sorted from PBMCs, obtained on the day of the yellow fever booster vaccination. These receptors were obtained from a man between 18 and 29 years old who received the YFV17D yellow fever vaccine.

The chain combines TRBV6-2 or TRBV6-3 with TRBJ1-1; 7 nucleotides align to TRBD1. The CDR3 has 16 amino acids. In germline, CDR1 is MNHEY, CDR2 SVGEGT. V was clipped by 0 bases and J by 6 bases; unmatched bases: 10. CDR3 sequence reads: CASSYSRGGGYAEAFF. CDR3 bases: TGTGCCAGCAGTTACTCGAGAGGAGGGGGCTACGCTGAAGCTTTCTTT.

This clonotype was observed a handful of times. The chain joins TRBV2 to TRBJ1-5; 7 bases are a match to TRBD1. The V segment lost 5 bases and the J segment 5 bases; nucleotides outside the gene matches: 3. The CDR3 contains 13 residues. CDR1 and CDR2 (germline): SNHLY, FYNNEI. The CDR3 is CASSQGEDQPQHF. Here the CDR3 DNA reads TGTGCCAGCAGTCAGGGGGAAGATCAGCCCCAGCATTTT.

The chain recombines TRBV10-3 with TRBJ1-2, with D possibly matching TRBD1 (5 bases). The CDR3 sequence is 13 residues long. V lost 5 bases and J 6 bases, leaving 13 bases between the germline ends. The germline V gene has CDR1 ENHRY and CDR2 SYGVKD. CDR3 DNA: TGTGCCATCAGTAGCGGGGGTTTTGATGGCTACACCTTC. Translated, it gives CAISSGGFDGYTF.

This clonotype was observed at least ten times. The V and J genes are TRBV7-3 and TRBJ1-4; no clear D gene. The CDR3 is 14 amino acids. The germline V and J ends were trimmed by 0 bases and 12 bases, with 14 bases remaining between them. Germline V lookup: CDR1 SGHTA, CDR2 FQGTGA. The CDR3 protein is CASSLTSGGSELFF. CDR3 in DNA: TGTGCCAGCAGCTTAACTTCGGGAGGGAGTGAACTGTTTTTT.

This rearrangement joins TRBV5-1 to TRBJ1-2; 9 bases are a match to TRBD1. V was clipped by 4 bases and J by 9 bases; unmatched bases: 7. Germline V gives CDR1 SGHRS, CDR2 YFSETQ. CDR3 length: 13 residues. The CDR3 region has the DNA TGCGCCAGCAGCGGGGGACAGGGTCAGCGCTACACCTTC. Translated, it gives CASSGGQGQRYTF.

This chain joins TRBV11-2 and TRBJ2-1; D is tentatively TRBD1 or TRBD2 (7 bases each). Trimming cost V 8 bases and J 3 bases, with 20 bases left between them. Germline V gives CDR1 SGHAT, CDR2 FQNNGV. The CDR3 contains 16 residues. The CDR3 DNA follows: TGTGCCAGCGGGCCCTCAGGGGGGGCCATCTACAATGAGCAGTTCTTC. Residues: CASGPSGGAIYNEQFF.

This clonotype has a handful of counts. The chain's CDR3 is CASSFGQGPRAFF. The CDR3 nucleotides read TGTGCCAGCAGTTTCGGACAGGGGCCGCGGGCTTTCTTT. The chain carries TRBV12-3 or TRBV12-4 and TRBJ1-1; 9 nucleotides match TRBD1. The CDR3 extends over 13 amino acids. With 3 bases clipped from V and 11 bases from J, the junction kept 7 bases outside the gene matches.

The chain links TRBV5-1 to TRBJ1-5, with 7 bases aligning to TRBD1. This CDR3 region has 15 residues. Trimming took 4 bases from V and 5 from J; bases not matched to a gene: 9. The germline V gene has CDR1 SGHRS and CDR2 YFSETQ. The chain's CDR3 is CASSPTGRMDQPQHF. In nucleotides, the CDR3 is TGCGCCAGCAGCCCGACAGGGCGGATGGATCAGCCCCAGCATTTT. Complete variable domain (other parts from reference TRBV5-1 and TRBJ1-5): KAGVTQTPRYLIKTRGQQVTLSCSPISGHRSVSWYQQTPGQGLQFLFEYFSETQRNKGNFPGRFSGRQFSNSRSEMNVSTLELGDSALYLCASSPTGRMDQPQHFGDGTRLSIL.

This clonotype has a handful of counts. The chain uses TRBV5-6 and TRBJ1-4; 7 nucleotides align to TRBD1. Per germline, CDR1 SGHDT and CDR2 YYEEEE. The CDR3 is made up of 15 amino acids. V lost 5 bases, J lost 4 bases, and 8 bases stayed unmatched. The DNA of the CDR3 is TGTGCCAGCAGTCTAATGGCAGGGGGTAATGAAAAACTGTTTTTT. The encoded protein is CASSLMAGGNEKLFF.

This rearrangement joins TRBV25-1 to TRBJ1-1; TRBD1 matches 7 bases. Germline V gene lookup returns CDR1 MGHDK and CDR2 SYGVNS. This CDR3 has 17 amino acids. V was pared by 4 bases and J by 3 bases, with 14 bases of the junction left unmatched. CDR3 region: CASSGGSTGASDTEAFF. For the CDR3, the DNA is TGTGCCAGCAGTGGTGGTAGCACAGGGGCTAGTGACACTGAAGCTTTCTTT.

The genes are TRBV5-1 and TRBJ2-7; tentative D call: TRBD1 (5 bases). Germline V lookup: CDR1 SGHRS, CDR2 YFSETQ. Trimming removed 8 bases at V and 7 bases at J, with 13 bases between. The length of the CDR3 is 11 residues. DNA for the CDR3: TGCGCCAGAACAAAACAGGAAGAGCAGTACGTC. Its protein product is CARTKQEEQYV.

V is TRBV12-3 or TRBV12-4 and J is TRBJ1-4; maybe TRBD1 (6 bases). This CDR3 region has 16 residues. The V end lost 1 base, the J end lost 7 bases, and 16 bases lay between the germline ends. The CDR3 region is CASSLGPLGAGEKLFF. CDR3 bases: TGTGCCAGCAGTTTAGGGCCTTTGGGGGCCGGTGAAAAACTGTTTTTT.

This clonotype was counted ten times or more. The rearrangement uses TRBV29-1 and TRBJ1-1, with D tentatively TRBD1 (6 bases). Germline CDR1 reads SQVTM; CDR2 reads ANQGSEA. V lost 7 bases to trimming and J lost 5 bases, with 14 bases between them. The CDR3 consists of 12 residues. Here the CDR3 reads CSGYRVRTEAFF. The CDR3 DNA sequence: TGCAGCGGCTACAGGGTTAGGACTGAAGCTTTCTTT.

This clonotype was picked up many times. The chain combines TRBV5-5 with TRBJ2-1; 8 bases are shared with TRBD2. The length of the CDR3 is 16 residues. The germline CDR1 and CDR2 sequences are SGHKS and YYEKEE (reference sequence). Germline trimming cut 5 bases from V and 6 bases from J; bases unmatched to any gene: 13. This CDR3 reads CASSLSRGGSGNEQFF. Here the CDR3 DNA reads TGTGCCAGCAGTCTCTCTCGCGGGGGGAGCGGCAATGAGCAGTTCTTC.

This clonotype was picked up many times. This sequence joins TRBV10-3 and TRBJ2-7, with TRBD1 matching over 8 bases. V shed 0 bases and J 2 bases; nucleotides not matched to a gene: 6. CDR3 length: 16 residues. Germline V CDR1 and CDR2: ENHRY, SYGVKD. In DNA form, the CDR3 reads TGTGCCATCAGTGAGTCGCTTGGACAGGGCACCTACGAGCAGTACTTC. Its translation is CAISESLGQGTYEQYF.

This clonotype has a handful of counts. CDR3: CASSFWGPGNTIYF. CDR3 DNA: TGTGCCAGCAGCTTTTGGGGTCCTGGAAACACCATATATTTT. This chain connects TRBV5-5 to TRBJ1-3; D is undetermined. The CDR3 has 14 residues. Germline CDR1 and CDR2: SGHKS and YYEKEE (reference sequence). V was trimmed by 2 bases and J by 2 bases, leaving 8 bases between them.

This clonotype was observed a few times. The rearrangement links TRBV20-1 to TRBJ2-3; no firm D call. From germline, CDR1 is DFQATT and CDR2 SNEGSKA (reference sequence). Between the trimmed V and J ends, which lost 5 bases and 4 bases, there was a span of 16 bases. The CDR3 is 14 amino acids. CDR3 in amino acids: CSAFKPPDADTQYF. In DNA form, the CDR3 reads TGCAGTGCTTTCAAGCCTCCCGACGCAGATACGCAGTATTTT.

This clonotype showed up many times. This sequence joins TRBV7-9 and TRBJ1-1; D call uncertain. The germline V and J ends were trimmed by 3 bases and 1 base, with 9 bases remaining between them. This CDR3 region has 14 residues. Per the germline V gene, CDR1 is SEHNR and CDR2 is FQNEAQ (reference sequence). CDR3 in DNA: TGTGCCAGCAGCTTTCCAGATGGGAACACTGAAGCTTTCTTT. As protein: CASSFPDGNTEAFF.

This clonotype has just a few counts. This chain joins TRBV4-1 and TRBJ1-5, with D hard to call. The CDR3 is made up of 17 amino acids. Deletions cut 3 bases from V and 2 bases from J, with 17 bases between. The germline gives CDR1 MGHRA, CDR2 YSYEKL. CDR3 bases: TGCGCCAGCAGCCAGAGAGGACCGAACGGCGGCAATCAGCCCCAGCATTTT. Amino acid sequence: CASSQRGPNGGNQPQHF.

This clonotype was detected only a few times. The V call is TRBV9, the J call TRBJ1-2, with 7 bases lining up with TRBD1. V dropped 3 bases and J dropped 0; count of bases not matched to a gene: 8. This CDR3 comprises 16 residues. CDR1 is SGDLS, CDR2 YYNGEE, per germline. In DNA, the CDR3 is TGTGCCAGCAGCGCCGGACAGGAGCATTCTAACTATGGCTACACCTTC. Translated: CASSAGQEHSNYGYTF.

This clonotype was observed many times. This chain links TRBV4-2 with TRBJ2-3, with D unresolved. CDR1 is LGHNA and CDR2 is YNFKEQ in the germline V gene. The length of the CDR3 is 12 residues. The V and J ends lost 0 bases and 6 bases respectively, with 4 bases between them. This CDR3 reads CASSQDRDTQYF. The CDR3 DNA is TGTGCCAGCAGCCAAGATCGGGATACGCAGTATTTT.

V and J are TRBV6-1 and TRBJ2-3; 10 bases agree with TRBD2. CDR1 and CDR2 (germline): MNHNS, SASEGT. J was trimmed by 2 bases and V by 6 bases; bases with no gene match: 14. The CDR3 length is 18 residues. This CDR3 is CASRDTGTSEFFTDTQYF. The CDR3, as DNA: TGTGCCAGCAGGGATACCGGGACTAGCGAGTTTTTCACAGATACGCAGTATTTT.

This clonotype was counted at least ten times. J is TRBJ2-3 and V is TRBV6-5, with TRBD2 matching over 8 bases. This CDR3 has 13 residues. The V and J ends lost 11 bases and 2 bases, in that order; junction bases with no gene match: 6. The germline V gene has CDR1 MNHEY and CDR2 SVGAGI. CDR3 region: CAAQRGPTDTQYF. For the CDR3, the DNA is TGTGCCGCTCAGCGGGGGCCCACAGATACGCAGTATTTT.